A selection of T cell receptor beta chains follows, all from one sample in a study of metastatic and nonmetastatic thyroid tumors. Via MiXCR, TCRdb re-called the PCR reads. The sample lists around 22,000 clones, approximately 20% occurring once. Source material: blood. Receptor source: a female donor with papillary thyroid cancer or a benign thyroid nodule (not recorded which). Some clones in this sample may be carry-over from other donors' samples. Each CDR3 is given without its conserved first and last residue. A D gene is named only where the DNA matches it firmly.

>TRBV6-1|TRBJ2-7|NA
PSSLVGGGSYEQY
>TRBV5-6|TRBJ1-1|NA
ASSLQKPNTEAF
>TRBV2|TRBJ2-7|TRBD1
ASSPGQVCYEQY
>TRBV7-8|TRBJ1-1|NA
ASSFPGEEAF
>TRBV27|TRBJ2-7|TRBD1
ASSSPRTGPPAGEQY
>TRBV20-1|TRBJ2-7|TRBD2
SARDRGGNDEQY
>TRBV5-6|TRBJ1-6|NA
ASSRALSPLH
>TRBV6-1|TRBJ2-3|NA
ASTGGRSTDTQY
>TRBV5-1|TRBJ2-7|TRBD1
ASSFRQGDSEQY
>TRBV15|TRBJ2-2|TRBD2
ATSRTSGGRAAYTGELF
>TRBV6-5|TRBJ2-2|NA
ASSYDYTTGELF
>TRBV20-1|TRBJ1-2|NA
SAEIQYYGYT
>TRBV7-2|TRBJ2-2|TRBD2
ASATRGGFKELF
>TRBV5-8|TRBJ2-1|TRBD1
ASSLGAQGVYNEQF
>TRBV10-3|TRBJ2-5|NA
AISELAEKETQY
>TRBV6-5|TRBJ2-7|NA
ASSYSGGDSYEQY
>TRBV28|TRBJ1-1|TRBD1
ASSLMGQKAF
>TRBV6-2/TRBV6-3|TRBJ1-5|NA
ASSYRGDSNQPQH
>TRBV6-5|TRBJ1-2|NA
ASIPDSRRGSFNYGYT
>TRBV7-2|TRBJ2-1|TRBD1
ASSLWTGGVNEQF
>TRBV4-1|TRBJ2-1|NA
ASSQIGRGYGSYNEQF
>TRBV10-2|TRBJ2-7|NA
ASTSGDASYEQY
>TRBV5-1|TRBJ2-7|TRBD1
ASSFGQGAQEQY
>TRBV24-1|TRBJ2-7|NA
ATSDSQSPSGEQY
>TRBV28|TRBJ2-2|TRBD1
ATRSRDRVLNTGELF
>TRBV9|TRBJ2-7|TRBD2
ASSVGLAGFEQY
>TRBV29-1|TRBJ1-6|NA
SVRGSSYNSPLH
>TRBV6-6|TRBJ2-3|NA
ASSFGMGYQSLSDTQY
>TRBV3-1|TRBJ1-1|TRBD1
ASSRRQGGTEAF
>TRBV19|TRBJ1-2|NA
ASSMTANYGYT
>TRBV6-5|TRBJ1-2|NA
ASSYSLDTPRGYT
>TRBV18|TRBJ1-1|TRBD1
ASSKGQGSSEAF
>TRBV18|TRBJ1-5|TRBD1
ASSLGGAGNQPQH
>TRBV12-3/TRBV12-4|TRBJ2-1|TRBD2
ASSPGLADPREQF
>TRBV6-2/TRBV6-3|TRBJ1-5|NA
ASKLGGNHPEH
>TRBV5-1|TRBJ2-2|TRBD2
ASSRTSGGPNTGVLF
>TRBV7-9|TRBJ2-2|TRBD2
ASSLSGGITGELF
>TRBV7-9|TRBJ2-3|NA
ASSLGGRSDTQY
>TRBV19|TRBJ1-2|TRBD1
ASSREDRVHGYT
>TRBV20-1|TRBJ1-5|NA
SAGQQTDQPQH
>TRBV28|TRBJ2-3|TRBD2
ASIQGGRNTDTQY
>TRBV6-1|TRBJ2-7|TRBD1
ASRETGGEQY
>TRBV20-1|TRBJ2-1|TRBD1
SAPGQGARNEQF
>TRBV10-3|TRBJ2-7|NA
AIRRDRTDEQY
>TRBV18|TRBJ2-1|TRBD2
ASSPSAGARYNEQF
>TRBV6-1|TRBJ1-6|TRBD1
ASTRTGSNSPLH
>TRBV10-2|TRBJ1-1|NA
ASSGVSTEAF
>TRBV20-1|TRBJ1-6|NA
SARDRGGREGWSPLH
>TRBV20-1|TRBJ2-5|TRBD1
SAIRQGETQY
>TRBV3-1|TRBJ2-5|NA
ASSQDLETQY
>TRBV28|TRBJ1-2|NA
ASSHGDYGYT
>TRBV5-4|TRBJ1-2|NA
ASSLGGGSGYGYT
>TRBV5-1|TRBJ1-1|NA
ATSLGESNTEAF
>TRBV20-1|TRBJ1-1|TRBD1
SASAGGVTEAF